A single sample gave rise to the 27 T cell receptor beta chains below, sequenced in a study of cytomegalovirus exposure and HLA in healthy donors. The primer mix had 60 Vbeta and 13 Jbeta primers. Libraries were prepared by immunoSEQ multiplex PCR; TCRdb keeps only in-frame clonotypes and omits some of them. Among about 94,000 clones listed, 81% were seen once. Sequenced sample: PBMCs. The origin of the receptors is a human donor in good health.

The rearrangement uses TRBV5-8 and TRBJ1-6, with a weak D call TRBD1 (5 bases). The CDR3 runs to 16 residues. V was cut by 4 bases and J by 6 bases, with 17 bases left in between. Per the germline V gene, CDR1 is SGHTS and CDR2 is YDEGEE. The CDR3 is CASSPGGVSGNSPLHF. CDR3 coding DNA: TGTGCCAGCAGCCCGGGGGGAGTCAGCGGTAATTCACCCCTCCACTTT. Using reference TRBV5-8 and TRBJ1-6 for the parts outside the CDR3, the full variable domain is EAGVTQSPTHLIKTRGQQATLRCSPISGHTSVYWYQQALGLGLQFLLWYDEGEERNRGNFPPRFSGRQFPNYSSELNVNALELEDSALYLCASSPGGVSGNSPLHFGNGTRLTVT.

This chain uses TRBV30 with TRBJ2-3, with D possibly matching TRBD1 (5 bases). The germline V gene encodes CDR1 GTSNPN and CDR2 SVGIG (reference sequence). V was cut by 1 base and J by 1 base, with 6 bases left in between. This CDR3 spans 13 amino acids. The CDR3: CAWSEGRTDTQYF. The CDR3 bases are TGTGCCTGGAGTGAGGGGCGCACAGATACGCAGTATTTT. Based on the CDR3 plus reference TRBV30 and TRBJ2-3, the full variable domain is SQTIHQWPATLVQPVGSPLSLECTVEGTSNPNLYWYRQAAGRGLQLLFYSVGIGQISSEVPQNLSASRPQDRQFILSSKKLLLSDSGFYLCAWSEGRTDTQYFGPGTRLTVL.

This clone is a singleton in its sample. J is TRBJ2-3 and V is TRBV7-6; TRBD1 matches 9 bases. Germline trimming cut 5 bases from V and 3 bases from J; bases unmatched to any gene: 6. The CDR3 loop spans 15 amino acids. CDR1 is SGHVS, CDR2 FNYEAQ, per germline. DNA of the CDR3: TGTGCCAGCAGCCTTACGACAGGGGGGACAGATACGCAGTATTTT. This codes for CASSLTTGGTDTQYF. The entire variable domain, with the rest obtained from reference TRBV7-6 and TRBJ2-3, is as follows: GAGVSQSPRYKVTKRGQDVALRCDPISGHVSLYWYRQALGQGPEFLTYFNYEAQQDKSGLPNDRFSAERPEGSISTLTIQRTEQRDSAMYRCASSLTTGGTDTQYFGPGTRLTVL.

CDR3 nucleotides: TGTGCCAGCAGCCAAGATCCCCCTCCCGGGACTAGCGGGGTGAATGAGCAGTTCTTC. Protein product: CASSQDPPPGTSGVNEQFF. The V gene is TRBV4-2, the J gene TRBJ2-1; 13 bases match TRBD2. From germline, CDR1 is LGHNA and CDR2 YNFKEQ. There are 19 residues in the CDR3. Trimming removed 0 bases from V and 7 bases from J; junction bases left unmatched: 12.

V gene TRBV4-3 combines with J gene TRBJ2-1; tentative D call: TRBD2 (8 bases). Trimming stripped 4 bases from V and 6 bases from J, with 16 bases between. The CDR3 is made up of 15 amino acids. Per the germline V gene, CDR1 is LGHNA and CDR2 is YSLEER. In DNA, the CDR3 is TGCGCCAGCAGCCCCCGGGAGGGGGCGCCCAATGAGCAGTTCTTC. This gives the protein CASSPREGAPNEQFF.

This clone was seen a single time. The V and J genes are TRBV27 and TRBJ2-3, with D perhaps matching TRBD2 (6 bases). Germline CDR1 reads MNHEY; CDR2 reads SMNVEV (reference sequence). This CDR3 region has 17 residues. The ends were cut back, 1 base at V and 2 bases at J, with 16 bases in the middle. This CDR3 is CASSLLGLRGATDTQYF. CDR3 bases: TGTGCCAGCAGTTTATTGGGACTCCGGGGAGCCACAGATACGCAGTATTTT.

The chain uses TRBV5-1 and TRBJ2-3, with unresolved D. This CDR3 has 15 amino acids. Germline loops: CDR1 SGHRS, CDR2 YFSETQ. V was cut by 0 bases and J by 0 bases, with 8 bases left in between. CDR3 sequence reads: CASSLEPESTDTQYF. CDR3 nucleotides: TGCGCCAGCAGCTTGGAACCCGAGAGCACAGATACGCAGTATTTT.

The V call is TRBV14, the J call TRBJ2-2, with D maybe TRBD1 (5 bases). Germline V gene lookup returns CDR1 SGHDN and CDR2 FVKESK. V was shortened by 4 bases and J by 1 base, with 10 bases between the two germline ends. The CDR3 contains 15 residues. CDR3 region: CASSPQRGNTGELFF. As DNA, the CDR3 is TGTGCCAGCAGCCCCCAAAGGGGGAACACCGGGGAGCTGTTTTTT. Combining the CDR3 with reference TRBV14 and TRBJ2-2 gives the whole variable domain EAGVTQFPSHSVIEKGQTVTLRCDPISGHDNLYWYRRVMGKEIKFLLHFVKESKQDESGMPNNRFLAERTGGTYSTLKVQPAELEDSGVYFCASSPQRGNTGELFFGEGSRLTVL.

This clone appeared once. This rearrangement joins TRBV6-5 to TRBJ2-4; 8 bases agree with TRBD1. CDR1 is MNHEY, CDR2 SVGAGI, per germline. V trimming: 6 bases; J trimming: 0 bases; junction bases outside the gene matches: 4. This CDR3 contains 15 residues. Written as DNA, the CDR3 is TGTGCCAGCAGCCGACAGGGGTCAGCCAAAAACATTCAGTACTTC. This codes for CASSRQGSAKNIQYF.

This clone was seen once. CDR3 loop: CASSGRRTGAEQYF. The CDR3 coding sequence is TGTGCCAGCTCGGGGCGGCGGACAGGGGCCGAGCAGTACTTC. The V call is TRBV18, the J call TRBJ2-7, with 9 bases aligning to TRBD1. V lost 6 bases, J lost 6 bases, and 9 bases stayed unmatched. Germline V gene data show CDR1 as KGHSH and CDR2 as LQKENI. This CDR3 contains 14 residues.

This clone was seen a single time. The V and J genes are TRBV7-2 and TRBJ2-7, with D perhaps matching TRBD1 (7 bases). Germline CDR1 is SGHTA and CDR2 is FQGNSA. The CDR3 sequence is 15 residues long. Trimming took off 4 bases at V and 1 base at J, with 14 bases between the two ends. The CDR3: CASSSEGAGSYEQYF. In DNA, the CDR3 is TGTGCCAGCAGCTCGGAGGGGGCCGGTTCCTACGAGCAGTACTTC.

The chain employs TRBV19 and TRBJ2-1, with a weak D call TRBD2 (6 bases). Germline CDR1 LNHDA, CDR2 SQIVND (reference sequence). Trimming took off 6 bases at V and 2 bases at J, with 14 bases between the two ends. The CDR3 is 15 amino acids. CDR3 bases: TGTGCCAGTAGATGGGTGCGCGGGACCTACAATGAGCAGTTCTTC. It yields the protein CASRWVRGTYNEQFF.

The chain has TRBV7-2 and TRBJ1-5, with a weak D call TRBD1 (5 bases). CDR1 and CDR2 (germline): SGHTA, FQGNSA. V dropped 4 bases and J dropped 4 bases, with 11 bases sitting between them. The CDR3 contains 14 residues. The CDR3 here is CASSYTRGNQPQHF. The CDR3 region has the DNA TGTGCCAGCAGCTATACCCGGGGGAATCAGCCCCAGCATTTT.

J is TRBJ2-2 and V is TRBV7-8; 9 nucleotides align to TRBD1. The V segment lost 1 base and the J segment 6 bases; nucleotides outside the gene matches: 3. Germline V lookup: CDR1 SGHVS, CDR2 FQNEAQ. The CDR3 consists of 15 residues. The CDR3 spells CASSLGTGVAGELFF. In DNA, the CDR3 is TGTGCCAGCAGCTTAGGGACAGGGGTAGCCGGGGAGCTGTTTTTT.

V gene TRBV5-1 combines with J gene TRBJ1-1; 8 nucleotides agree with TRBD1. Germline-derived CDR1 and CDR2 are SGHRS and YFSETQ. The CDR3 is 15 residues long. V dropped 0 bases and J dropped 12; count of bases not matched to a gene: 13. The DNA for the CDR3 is TGCGCCAGCAGCTTGGGGGCAGACAGGGGTATCGAGACTTTCTTT. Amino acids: CASSLGADRGIETFF.

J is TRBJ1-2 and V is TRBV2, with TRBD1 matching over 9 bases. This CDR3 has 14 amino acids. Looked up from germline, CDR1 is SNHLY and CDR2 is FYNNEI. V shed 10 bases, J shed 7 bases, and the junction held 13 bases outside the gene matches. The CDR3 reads CANSGQGSLSGYTF. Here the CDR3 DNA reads TGTGCCAACTCGGGACAGGGATCCCTGAGTGGCTACACCTTC.

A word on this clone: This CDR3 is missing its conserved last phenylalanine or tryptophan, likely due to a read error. The CDR3 protein is CASSLTGAPGGEQYL. CDR3 DNA sequence: TGTGCCAGCAGCCTCACCGGTGCACCGGGTGGCGAGCAGTACCTC. The V and J genes are TRBV7-8 and TRBJ2-7; D remains unclear. Germline CDR1 is SGHVS and CDR2 is FQNEAQ. The CDR3 is 15 amino acids. Trimming left V 5 bases short and J 6 bases short, with 20 bases between.

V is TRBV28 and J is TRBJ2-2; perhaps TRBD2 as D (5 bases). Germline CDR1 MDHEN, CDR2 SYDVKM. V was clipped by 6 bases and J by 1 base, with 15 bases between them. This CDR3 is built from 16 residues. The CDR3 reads CASSLFKAGNTGELFF. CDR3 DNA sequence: TGTGCCAGCAGCCTCTTTAAGGCGGGGAACACCGGGGAGCTGTTTTTT.

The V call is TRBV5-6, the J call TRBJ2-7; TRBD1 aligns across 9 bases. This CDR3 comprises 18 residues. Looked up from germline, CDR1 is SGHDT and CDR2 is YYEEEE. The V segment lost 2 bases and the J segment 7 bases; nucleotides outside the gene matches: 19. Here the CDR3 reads CASSFSWTGDRMLREQYF. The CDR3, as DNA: TGTGCCAGCAGCTTTTCATGGACAGGGGACCGTATGTTGAGAGAGCAGTACTTC.

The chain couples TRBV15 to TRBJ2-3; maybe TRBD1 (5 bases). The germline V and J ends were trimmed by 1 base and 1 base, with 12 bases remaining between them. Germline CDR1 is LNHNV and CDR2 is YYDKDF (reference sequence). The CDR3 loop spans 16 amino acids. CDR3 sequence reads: CATSRVQTAGTDTQYF. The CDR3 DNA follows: TGTGCCACCAGCAGAGTTCAGACAGCTGGCACAGATACGCAGTATTTT.

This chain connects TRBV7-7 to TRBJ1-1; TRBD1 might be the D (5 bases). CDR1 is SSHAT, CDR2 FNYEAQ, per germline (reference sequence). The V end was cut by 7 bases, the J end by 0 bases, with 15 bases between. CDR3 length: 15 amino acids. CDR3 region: CASTPWGRVNTEAFF. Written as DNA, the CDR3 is TGTGCCAGCACCCCTTGGGGCAGGGTGAACACTGAAGCTTTCTTT.

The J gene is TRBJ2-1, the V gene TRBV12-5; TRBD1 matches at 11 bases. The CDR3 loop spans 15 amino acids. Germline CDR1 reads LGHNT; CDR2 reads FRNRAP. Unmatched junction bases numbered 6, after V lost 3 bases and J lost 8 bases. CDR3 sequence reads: CASGFPGQGGHEQFF. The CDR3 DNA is TGTGCTAGTGGTTTCCCGGGACAGGGGGGCCATGAGCAGTTCTTC.

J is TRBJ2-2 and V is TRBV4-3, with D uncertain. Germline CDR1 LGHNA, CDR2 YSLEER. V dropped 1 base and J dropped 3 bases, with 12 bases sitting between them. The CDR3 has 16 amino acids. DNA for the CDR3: TGCGCCAGCAGCCAAGGCTTGCTAGTAGACACCGGGGAGCTGTTTTTT. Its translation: CASSQGLLVDTGELFF.

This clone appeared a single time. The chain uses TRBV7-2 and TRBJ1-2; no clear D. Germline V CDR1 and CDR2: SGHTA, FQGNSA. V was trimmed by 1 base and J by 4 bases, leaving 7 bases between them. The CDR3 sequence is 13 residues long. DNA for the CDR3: TGTGCCAGCAGCTTAGAGTCGGGCTATGGCTACACCTTC. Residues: CASSLESGYGYTF. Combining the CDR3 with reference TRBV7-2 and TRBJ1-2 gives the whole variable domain GAGVSQSPSNKVTEKGKDVELRCDPISGHTALYWYRQSLGQGLEFLIYFQGNSAPDKSGLPSDRFSAERTGGSVSTLTIQRTQQEDSAVYLCASSLESGYGYTFGSGTRLTVV.

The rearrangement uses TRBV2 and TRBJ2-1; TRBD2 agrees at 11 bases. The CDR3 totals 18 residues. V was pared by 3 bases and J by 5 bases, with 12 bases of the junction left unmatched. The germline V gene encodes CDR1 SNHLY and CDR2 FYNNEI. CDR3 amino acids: CASSDGGLGLADHNEQFF. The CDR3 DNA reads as TGTGCCAGCAGTGACGGGGGATTGGGACTAGCGGACCACAATGAGCAGTTCTTC.

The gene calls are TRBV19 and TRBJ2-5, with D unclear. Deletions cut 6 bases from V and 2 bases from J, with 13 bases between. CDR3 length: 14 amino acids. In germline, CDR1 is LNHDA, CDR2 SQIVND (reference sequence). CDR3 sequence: CASSESGRQETQYF. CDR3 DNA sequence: TGTGCCAGTAGCGAAAGTGGCAGACAAGAGACCCAGTACTTC.

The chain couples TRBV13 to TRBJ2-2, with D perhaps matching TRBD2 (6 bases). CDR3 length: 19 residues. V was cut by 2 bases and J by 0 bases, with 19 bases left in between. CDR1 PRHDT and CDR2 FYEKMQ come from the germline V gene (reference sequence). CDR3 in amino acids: CASSLYGALVAANTGELFF. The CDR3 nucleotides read TGTGCCAGCAGCTTATATGGGGCTTTGGTAGCGGCGAACACCGGGGAGCTGTTTTTT.